This T cell receptor (beta chain) was captured in a study of metastatic and nonmetastatic thyroid tumors. The overall study: Repertoire data that came from the blood and tumor or nodule tissue of malignant and benign thyroid patients were compared. Notes on the study in general: Relative to benign nodules, malignant thyroid tumors were reportedly characterized by significantly elevated TCR beta diversity in blood and tumor.

Treatment of any kind had been given to no patient before thyroid surgery. V was cut by 7 bases and J by 4 bases, with 22 bases left in between. Germline assignment: CDR1 MGHRA and CDR2 YSYEKL. This CDR3 is 16 amino acids long. This clone occurred many times. Its antigen is not known. TCRdb re-processed the PCR reads through MiXCR. The sample has about 40,000 clones; around 17% are singletons. This receptor was taken from a female donor with papillary thyroid cancer or a benign thyroid nodule (not recorded which). Some clones in this sample may be carry-over from other donors' samples. The sequenced sample consisted of blood. V is TRBV4-1 and J is TRBJ2-5; TRBD1 is a possible D gene (6 bases). CDR3 protein: CASTRTLQGALETQYF. In nucleotides, the CDR3 is TGCGCCAGCACCCGGACTCTACAGGGCGCATTAGAGACCCAGTACTTC.